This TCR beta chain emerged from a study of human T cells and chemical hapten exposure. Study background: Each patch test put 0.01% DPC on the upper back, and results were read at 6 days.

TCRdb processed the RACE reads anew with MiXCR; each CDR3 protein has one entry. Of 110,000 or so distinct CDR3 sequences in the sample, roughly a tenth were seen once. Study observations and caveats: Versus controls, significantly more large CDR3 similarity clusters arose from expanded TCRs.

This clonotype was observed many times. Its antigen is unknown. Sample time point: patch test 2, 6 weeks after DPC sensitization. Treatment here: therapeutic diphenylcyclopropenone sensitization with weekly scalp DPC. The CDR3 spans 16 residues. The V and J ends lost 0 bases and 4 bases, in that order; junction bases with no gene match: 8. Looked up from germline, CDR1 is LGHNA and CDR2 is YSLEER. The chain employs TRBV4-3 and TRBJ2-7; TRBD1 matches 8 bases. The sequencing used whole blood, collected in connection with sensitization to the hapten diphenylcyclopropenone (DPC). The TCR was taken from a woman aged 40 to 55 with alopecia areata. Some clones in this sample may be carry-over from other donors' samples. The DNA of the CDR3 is TGCGCCAGCAGCCAAGATCCCGCGACAGGGGCGTACGAGCAGTACTTC. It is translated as CASSQDPATGAYEQYF.